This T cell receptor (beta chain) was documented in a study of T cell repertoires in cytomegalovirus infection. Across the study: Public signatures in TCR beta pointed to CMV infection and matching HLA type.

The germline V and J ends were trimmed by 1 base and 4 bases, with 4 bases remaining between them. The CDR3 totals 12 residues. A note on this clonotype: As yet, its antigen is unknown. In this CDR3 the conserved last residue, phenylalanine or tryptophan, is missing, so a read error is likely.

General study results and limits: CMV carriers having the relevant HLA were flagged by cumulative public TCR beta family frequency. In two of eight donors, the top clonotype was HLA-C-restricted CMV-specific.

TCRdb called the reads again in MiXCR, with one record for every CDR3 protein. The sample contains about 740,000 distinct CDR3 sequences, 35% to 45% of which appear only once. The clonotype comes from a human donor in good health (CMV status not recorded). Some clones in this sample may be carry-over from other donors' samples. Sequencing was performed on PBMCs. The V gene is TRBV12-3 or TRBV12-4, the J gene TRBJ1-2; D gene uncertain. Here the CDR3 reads CASSLVSYGYTL. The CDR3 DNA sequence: TGTGCCAGCAGTTTAGTTAGCTATGGCTACACCTTA.